The rows below give T cell receptor beta chains drawn from one sample of a study of cytomegalovirus exposure and HLA in healthy donors. The assay was immunoSEQ multiplex PCR, and TCRdb's table has in-frame clones only and misses some. The profile shows about 89,000 clones, roughly four fifths of them singletons. The sample comprised PBMCs. These receptors originate from a young man in good health and CMV-seronegative. Each CDR3 is given with its conserved first and last residue. A D gene is named only where the DNA matches it firmly. Only part of the rows carry a size: once, few, many, or a class if the clone is expanded.

CDR3: CASSYRRLAGSYTDTQYF; DNA: TGTGCCAGCAGTTATCGTCGGCTAGCGGGGAGTTACACAGATACGCAGTATTTT; size: few; D: TRBD2; V: TRBV6-9; J: TRBJ2-3
CDR3: CASSVEHISGGPNTGELFF; DNA: TGTGCCAGCAGCGTAGAACATATCAGCGGGGGGCCGAACACCGGGGAGCTGTTTTTT; size: .; D: TRBD2; V: TRBV7-9; J: TRBJ2-2
CDR3: CAWSVRGSYNSPLHF; DNA: TGTGCCTGGAGTGTACGGGGATCCTATAATTCACCCCTCCACTTT; size: .; D: .; V: TRBV30; J: TRBJ1-6
CDR3: CASSTAYYNEQFF; DNA: TGTGCCAGCAGCACAGCCTACTACAATGAGCAGTTCTTC; size: once; D: .; V: TRBV5-6; J: TRBJ2-1
CDR3: CASSPGQRSLGNTIYF; DNA: TGTGCCAGCAGCCCCGGACAGCGCTCCCTAGGAAACACCATATATTTT; size: .; D: .; V: TRBV5-8; J: TRBJ1-3
CDR3: CSAGLATAQYF; DNA: TGCAGTGCTGGACTAGCGACGGCCCAGTACTTC; size: .; D: TRBD2; V: TRBV20-1; J: TRBJ2-5
CDR3: CASSLPPGRHRATYEQYF; DNA: TGTGCCAGCAGCTTACCCCCAGGAAGGCACAGGGCAACCTACGAGCAGTACTTC; size: .; D: .; V: TRBV11-2; J: TRBJ2-7
CDR3: CASSPAGQGRDTEAFF; DNA: TGTGCCAGCTCACCAGCAGGACAGGGGCGGGACACTGAAGCTTTCTTT; size: few; D: TRBD1; V: TRBV18; J: TRBJ1-1
CDR3: CASSSPGQTYNEQFF; DNA: TGTGCCAGCAGCTCCCCGGGACAGACCTACAATGAGCAGTTCTTC; size: .; D: TRBD1; V: TRBV7-2; J: TRBJ2-1
CDR3: CASSFPAGGVTGELFF; DNA: TGCGCCAGCAGCTTTCCAGCGGGAGGTGTCACCGGGGAGCTGTTTTTT; size: .; D: TRBD2; V: TRBV5-1; J: TRBJ2-2
CDR3: CSVEEIRGSPLHF; DNA: TGCAGCGTTGAAGAAATCAGGGGATCACCCCTCCACTTT; size: .; D: .; V: TRBV29-1; J: TRBJ1-6
CDR3: CASSELEGRYTF; DNA: TGTGCCAGCAGTGAATTAGAGGGCAGGTACACCTTC; size: .; D: .; V: TRBV25-1; J: TRBJ1-2
CDR3: CASSLHGGWETQYF; DNA: TGTGCCAGCAGCTTACACGGGGGGTGGGAGACCCAGTACTTC; size: .; D: TRBD2; V: TRBV7-9; J: TRBJ2-5
CDR3: CASSVDGREQFF; DNA: TGTGCCAGCAGCGTAGACGGGAGGGAGCAGTTCTTC; size: .; D: TRBD2; V: TRBV9; J: TRBJ2-1
CDR3: CASRTGWMGEQYF; DNA: TGTGCCAGCAGAACAGGATGGATGGGGGAGCAGTACTTC; size: .; D: .; V: TRBV28; J: TRBJ2-7
CDR3: CASSPEATTYEQYF; DNA: TGTGCCAGCTCACCAGAGGCTACGACCTACGAGCAGTACTTC; size: few; D: .; V: TRBV18; J: TRBJ2-7
CDR3: CSAKRGSAGELFF; DNA: TGTTCCGCCAAGAGGGGGTCGGCCGGGGAGCTGTTTTTT; size: .; D: .; V: TRBV7-9; J: TRBJ2-2
CDR3: CASSADRGNEQFF; DNA: TGTGCCAGCAGCGCGGACAGGGGGAATGAGCAGTTCTTC; size: .; D: TRBD1; V: TRBV7-9; J: TRBJ2-1
CDR3: CAWSVGQGETQYF; DNA: TGTGCCTGGAGTGTAGGACAGGGGGAGACCCAGTACTTC; size: once; D: TRBD1; V: TRBV30; J: TRBJ2-5
CDR3: CASSTSPGREVGYTF; DNA: TGTGCCAGTAGTACCAGCCCGGGACGGGAGGTTGGCTACACCTTC; size: few; D: .; V: TRBV19; J: TRBJ1-2
CDR3: CASSLSPNRNNSPLHF; DNA: TGTGCCAGCAGCTTATCCCCAAACAGAAATAATTCACCCCTCCACTTT; size: .; D: .; V: TRBV7-2; J: TRBJ1-6
CDR3: CASSFQPPQNTEAFF; DNA: TGTGCCAGCAGTTTTCAACCCCCACAGAACACTGAAGCTTTCTTT; size: once; D: .; V: TRBV27; J: TRBJ1-1
CDR3: CASSEEEGSEAFF; DNA: TGTGCCAGCAGTGAAGAGGAGGGGTCTGAAGCTTTCTTT; size: .; D: .; V: TRBV6-1; J: TRBJ1-1
CDR3: CASSQVGGGYEQYF; DNA: TGCGCCAGCAGCCAAGTGGGCGGGGGGTACGAGCAGTACTTC; size: .; D: TRBD2; V: TRBV4-3; J: TRBJ2-7
CDR3: CAGRTGVNYGYTF; DNA: TGTGCCGGCCGGACAGGGGTAAACTATGGCTACACCTTC; size: .; D: TRBD1; V: TRBV7-4; J: TRBJ1-2
CDR3: CASSSSGAGTEAFF; DNA: TGTGCCAGCAGCTCCTCAGGGGCCGGGACTGAAGCTTTCTTT; size: once; D: .; V: TRBV7-8; J: TRBJ1-1
CDR3: CASSIEGDSSLETQYF; DNA: TGTGCCAGTAGTATAGAAGGGGACAGCAGTCTCGAGACCCAGTACTTC; size: .; D: TRBD1; V: TRBV19; J: TRBJ2-5
CDR3: CASSSGLTRDTQYF; DNA: TGTGCCAGCAGCTCCGGACTAACCAGAGATACGCAGTATTTT; size: .; D: .; V: TRBV14; J: TRBJ2-3
CDR3: CASRPGGAESTEAFF; DNA: TGTGCCAGCAGACCAGGGGGCGCAGAGAGTACTGAAGCTTTCTTT; size: few; D: TRBD1; V: TRBV2; J: TRBJ1-1
CDR3: CAIRLAEDNEQFF; DNA: TGTGCCATCAGACTAGCGGAAGACAATGAGCAGTTCTTC; size: .; D: TRBD2; V: TRBV10-3; J: TRBJ2-1
CDR3: CASSLAEGAGSPLHF; DNA: TGTGCCAGCAGCTTAGCGGAGGGGGCTGGTTCACCCCTCCACTTT; size: .; D: TRBD1; V: TRBV7-9; J: TRBJ1-6
CDR3: CSSSLGDRHNQPQHF; DNA: TGTTCCAGCAGCTTAGGGGACAGACACAATCAGCCCCAGCATTTT; size: .; D: TRBD1; V: TRBV7-9; J: TRBJ1-5
CDR3: CASSLGTGRETQYF; DNA: TGCGCCAGCAGCTTGGGGACAGGGAGGGAGACCCAGTACTTC; size: few; D: TRBD1; V: TRBV5-1; J: TRBJ2-5
CDR3: CATSRGTGVEAFF; DNA: TGTGCCACCAGCAGAGGGACAGGGGTTGAAGCTTTCTTT; size: .; D: TRBD1; V: TRBV15; J: TRBJ1-1
CDR3: CASSRTSGTGELFF; DNA: TGCGCCAGCAGCCGGACTAGCGGGACCGGGGAGCTGTTTTTT; size: .; D: TRBD2; V: TRBV4-1; J: TRBJ2-2
CDR3: CASSLGTSYNEQFF; DNA: TGTGCCAGCAGTCTAGGGACTAGCTACAATGAGCAGTTCTTC; size: .; D: TRBD2; V: TRBV27; J: TRBJ2-1
CDR3: CASSAATSVSQETQYF; DNA: TGTGCCAGCAGTGCGGCTACTAGCGTGTCTCAAGAGACCCAGTACTTC; size: .; D: TRBD2; V: TRBV2; J: TRBJ2-5
CDR3: CANSQDRRAHQPQHF; DNA: TGTGCCAACAGCCAAGACAGGAGGGCGCATCAGCCCCAGCATTTT; size: .; D: .; V: TRBV4-2; J: TRBJ1-5
CDR3: CASRDTTGGPNNEQFF; DNA: TGTGCCAGCAGGGATACGACAGGGGGTCCAAACAATGAGCAGTTCTTC; size: few; D: TRBD1; V: TRBV2; J: TRBJ2-1
CDR3: CASNRGGYNEQFF; DNA: TGTGCCAGCAACCGCGGGGGATACAATGAGCAGTTCTTC; size: .; D: TRBD2; V: TRBV7-9; J: TRBJ2-1
CDR3: CASSQVRRNTIYF; DNA: TGTGCCAGCAGCCAAGTCAGAAGAAACACCATATATTTT; size: .; D: .; V: TRBV14; J: TRBJ1-3
CDR3: CASSRTSGGRGNEQFF; DNA: TGTGCCAGCAGCAGGACTAGCGGGGGTCGAGGCAATGAGCAGTTCTTC; size: .; D: .; V: TRBV21-1; J: TRBJ2-1
CDR3: CASSPLGLATGELFF; DNA: TGTGCCAGCAGCCCATTGGGTTTAGCGACCGGGGAGCTGTTTTTT; size: .; D: .; V: TRBV7-2; J: TRBJ2-2
CDR3: CAMGQDSDTQYF; DNA: TGTGCCATGGGACAGGACTCAGATACGCAGTATTTT; size: .; D: TRBD1; V: TRBV10-3; J: TRBJ2-3